Following are 29 T cell receptor beta chains from one sample sequenced in a study of cytomegalovirus exposure and HLA in healthy donors. PCR used 60 Vbeta primers and 13 Jbeta primers. Some clones are missing from TCRdb's copy, which holds only in-frame ones; the method was immunoSEQ multiplex PCR. In the table there are about 160,000 clones, roughly 90% of which are singletons. Sequencing was done on a sample of PBMCs. Receptor source: a young woman in good health and CMV-seronegative.

The chain employs TRBV5-4 and TRBJ2-7, with D possibly matching TRBD1 (6 bases). Between the trimmed V and J ends, which lost 3 bases and 4 bases, there was a span of 17 bases. The germline CDR1 and CDR2 sequences are SGHNT and YYREEE (reference sequence). The CDR3 sequence is 15 residues long. CDR3 nucleotides: TGTGCCAGCAGCTCTCAGGGGCCCACGGGTTACGAGCAGTACTTC. This gives the protein CASSSQGPTGYEQYF.

V usage is TRBV30 and J usage is TRBJ2-3; possibly TRBD2 for D (5 bases). V lost 4 bases and J lost 1, with 9 bases in between. CDR3 length: 13 amino acids. Germline loops: CDR1 GTSNPN, CDR2 SVGIG (reference sequence). CDR3 coding DNA: TGTGCCTGGAAACGGACTGGCACAGATACGCAGTATTTT. Its protein product is CAWKRTGTDTQYF.

V is TRBV19 and J is TRBJ1-3; 9 nucleotides agree with TRBD1. The ends lost 4 bases at V and 2 bases at J; junction bases unmatched: 6. This CDR3 comprises 16 residues. Germline-derived CDR1 and CDR2 are LNHDA and SQIVND (reference sequence). CDR3 sequence (DNA): TGTGCCAGTAGTACCGGGACAGGGAATACTGGAAACACCATATATTTT. Amino acid sequence: CASSTGTGNTGNTIYF.

The chain couples TRBV6-5 to TRBJ1-2; TRBD1 is a possible D gene (6 bases). Germline CDR1 reads MNHEY; CDR2 reads SVGAGI. The CDR3 loop spans 14 amino acids. V lost 0 bases and J 6 bases, leaving 11 bases between the germline ends. CDR3 residues: CASSYSSRGDGYTF. The CDR3 DNA reads as TGTGCCAGCAGTTACTCGAGCAGGGGCGATGGCTACACCTTC.

The chain employs TRBV15 and TRBJ2-7; no firm D call. Trimming cost V 0 bases and J 9 bases, with 12 bases left between them. The CDR3 loop spans 13 amino acids. In germline, CDR1 is LNHNV, CDR2 YYDKDF (reference sequence). The CDR3 loop reads CATSRDYWRGQYF. CDR3 sequence (DNA): TGTGCCACCAGCAGAGATTACTGGCGCGGGCAGTACTTC. Supplemented by reference TRBV15 and TRBJ2-7, the full variable domain reads DAMVIQNPRYQVTQFGKPVTLSCSQTLNHNVMYWYQQKSSQAPKLLFHYYDKDFNNEADTPDNFQSRRPNTSFCFLDIRSPGLGDTAMYLCATSRDYWRGQYFGPGTRLTVT.

The chain employs TRBV5-1 and TRBJ1-2, with 8 bases matching TRBD1. Per germline, CDR1 SGHRS and CDR2 YFSETQ. The CDR3 is made up of 13 amino acids. Trimming cost V 4 bases and J 7 bases; bases outside gene matches: 6. CDR3 bases: TGCGCCAGCAGCCCCGACAGGGGTGGTGGCTACACCTTC. As protein: CASSPDRGGGYTF.

The gene calls are TRBV6-1 and TRBJ2-7, with a weak D call TRBD2 (5 bases). The germline V and J ends were trimmed by 7 bases and 3 bases, with 16 bases remaining between them. Germline V gene lookup returns CDR1 MNHNS and CDR2 SASEGT. The CDR3 is 14 residues long. The DNA of the CDR3 is TGTGCCAGCAATGTCGGAGGAGTTCGCTACGAGCAGTACTTC. Its translation is CASNVGGVRYEQYF.

CDR3 loop: CSVERLAGGTNYGYTF. The DNA for the CDR3 is TGCAGCGTTGAAAGGCTGGCAGGAGGTACCAACTATGGCTACACCTTC. The rearrangement joins TRBV29-1 to TRBJ1-2; the D is unclear. The germline V gene has CDR1 SQVTM and CDR2 ANQGSEA. The ends were cut back, 2 bases at V and 2 bases at J, with 18 bases in the middle. The CDR3 spans 16 residues.

V and J are TRBV10-1 and TRBJ2-3; the match to TRBD2 covers 8 bases. The CDR3 extends over 15 amino acids. The ends lost 4 bases at V and 3 bases at J; junction bases unmatched: 6. CDR1 is WNHNN and CDR2 is SYGVQD in the germline V gene (reference sequence). CDR3 region: CASSVASSGTDTQYF. CDR3 sequence (DNA): TGCGCCAGCAGTGTAGCGTCTAGCGGGACAGATACGCAGTATTTT.

The chain carries TRBV6-1 and TRBJ1-2, with unresolved D. The CDR3 has 13 amino acids. Trimming left V 10 bases short and J 6 bases short, with 18 bases between. The germline V gene has CDR1 MNHNS and CDR2 SASEGT. CDR3 amino acids: CAISVWGGDGYTF. CDR3 nucleotide sequence: TGTGCCATCTCGGTGTGGGGAGGTGATGGCTACACCTTC.

The V gene is TRBV9, the J gene TRBJ2-1; 9 bases align to TRBD2. Losses at the gene ends were 1 base for V and 3 bases for J; bases not matched to a gene: 5. The length of the CDR3 is 16 residues. Germline-derived CDR1 and CDR2 are SGDLS and YYNGEE. CDR3 region: CASSVLSSGGYNEQFF. The CDR3 DNA sequence: TGTGCCAGCAGCGTACTTAGTAGCGGGGGCTACAATGAGCAGTTCTTC.

This clone was seen a single time. CDR3 DNA sequence: TGTGCCAGCAGCGTACTAGCGGGAGATGCCGAGCAGTACTTC. Amino acid sequence: CASSVLAGDAEQYF. The chain joins TRBV27 to TRBJ2-5; 11 bases are shared with TRBD2. The end of the DNA aligns better with TRBJ2-7, so the J call may be wrong. The CDR3 spans 14 residues. The germline V gene encodes CDR1 MNHEY and CDR2 SMNVEV (reference sequence).

The chain has TRBV2 and TRBJ2-2; maybe TRBD1 (6 bases). With 3 bases removed from V and 0 bases from J, the gap between germline ends came to 14 bases. The germline CDR1 and CDR2 sequences are SNHLY and FYNNEI. The CDR3 runs to 17 residues. The CDR3 DNA reads TGTGCCAGCAGTGACGGACAGAGCGAACCGAACACCGGGGAGCTGTTTTTT. Amino acid sequence: CASSDGQSEPNTGELFF.

The chain couples TRBV30 to TRBJ2-1; 11 bases map to TRBD1. This CDR3 region has 15 residues. V lost 4 bases and J lost 7; bases outside the gene matches: 9. Germline CDR1 reads GTSNPN; CDR2 reads SVGIG (reference sequence). The CDR3 coding sequence is TGTGCCTGGACAAAGGGACAGGGGGGATGGAATGAGCAGTTCTTC. As protein: CAWTKGQGGWNEQFF.

The chain uses TRBV28 and TRBJ2-7; D remains ambiguous. Germline assignment: CDR1 MDHEN and CDR2 SYDVKM. The CDR3 is made up of 11 amino acids. V lost 10 bases and J 3 bases, leaving 10 bases between the germline ends. The DNA for the CDR3 is TGTGCCACCAGAACTCTCTACGAGCAGTACTTC. The encoded protein is CATRTLYEQYF.

The V gene is TRBV5-4, the J gene TRBJ2-7; the D gene is possibly TRBD2 (6 bases). Deletions cut 3 bases from V and 9 bases from J, with 16 bases between. CDR1 SGHNT and CDR2 YYREEE come from the germline V gene (reference sequence). This CDR3 is 13 amino acids long. The CDR3: CASSSGTSAGQYF. In DNA, the CDR3 is TGTGCCAGCAGCTCCGGGACTTCAGCAGGGCAGTACTTC. Complete variable domain (other parts from reference TRBV5-4 and TRBJ2-7): ETGVTQSPTHLIKTRGQQVTLRCSSQSGHNTVSWYQQALGQGPQFIFQYYREEENGRGNFPPRFSGLQFPNYSSELNVNALELDDSALYLCASSSGTSAGQYFGPGTRLTVT.

This clone was detected only a few times. The rearrangement joins TRBV5-6 to TRBJ2-7, with D tentatively TRBD1 (6 bases). This CDR3 has 17 amino acids. V was pared by 4 bases and J by 2 bases, with 22 bases between. CDR1 SGHDT and CDR2 YYEEEE come from the germline V gene. This CDR3 is CASSAKFEDSPPYEQYF. The CDR3 coding sequence is TGTGCCAGCAGCGCAAAATTTGAGGACAGCCCTCCCTACGAGCAGTACTTC.

This rearrangement joins TRBV19 to TRBJ1-5; 8 bases match TRBD1. V shed 10 bases, J shed 0 bases, and the junction held 8 bases outside the gene matches. The CDR3 sequence is 15 residues long. CDR1 and CDR2 (germline): LNHDA, SQIVND (reference sequence). CDR3: CATATGDYSNQPQHF. CDR3 coding DNA: TGTGCCACCGCGACAGGGGATTATAGCAATCAGCCCCAGCATTTT.

The DNA of the CDR3 is TGTGCCAGCAGTTTATCGGGAGGGGACACCTACGAGCAGTACTTC. This codes for CASSLSGGDTYEQYF. The chain uses TRBV27 and TRBJ2-7, with D tentatively TRBD2 (7 bases). Trimming shortened V by 0 bases and J by 2 bases, and 11 bases separated the two germline ends. The germline V gene encodes CDR1 MNHEY and CDR2 SMNVEV (reference sequence). The CDR3 is 15 amino acids.

The chain employs TRBV7-3 and TRBJ2-1; 7 bases are a match to TRBD2. Germline assignment: CDR1 SGHTA and CDR2 FQGTGA. The trim removed 5 bases at V and 15 bases at J, leaving 16 bases unmatched. The CDR3 sequence is 14 residues long. The CDR3 loop is CASSAGEGSSSWFF. The DNA of the CDR3 is TGTGCCAGCAGCGCGGGGGAAGGTAGCTCGTCGTGGTTCTTC.

CDR3: CASSHRGEGNTIYF. The CDR3 DNA is TGTGCCAGCAGTCACAGGGGGGAAGGAAACACCATATATTTT. The genes are TRBV28 and TRBJ1-3, with TRBD1 matching 8 bases. Germline V gene data show CDR1 as MDHEN and CDR2 as SYDVKM. CDR3 length equals 14 residues. Trimming took 5 bases from V and 4 from J; bases not matched to a gene: 4.

DNA of the CDR3: TGTGCCAGCAGCCACGCCACAACAGGGAACACTGAAGCTTTCTTT. Its translation: CASSHATTGNTEAFF. This rearrangement joins TRBV6-5 to TRBJ1-1, with D tentatively TRBD1 (5 bases). V was shortened by 6 bases and J by 1 base, with 15 bases between the two germline ends. This CDR3 region has 15 residues. The germline gives CDR1 MNHEY, CDR2 SVGAGI.

V and J are TRBV10-3 and TRBJ2-5; 8 positions match TRBD2. CDR1 is ENHRY and CDR2 is SYGVKD in the germline V gene. V was pared by 2 bases and J by 4 bases, with 3 bases of the junction left unmatched. The CDR3 runs 14 residues. The chain's CDR3 is CAISEREGGETQYF. In DNA form, the CDR3 reads TGTGCCATCAGTGAGCGGGAGGGAGGAGAGACCCAGTACTTC.

The CDR3 DNA sequence: TGCGCCAGCAGCTTGGCTCCTTATAGCAATCAGCCCCAGCATTTT. Its protein is CASSLAPYSNQPQHF. The chain has TRBV5-1 and TRBJ1-5; D remains unclear. V was clipped by 0 bases and J by 0 bases, with 7 bases between them. Germline-derived CDR1 and CDR2 are SGHRS and YFSETQ. The CDR3 has 15 residues.

The chain joins TRBV10-3 to TRBJ2-3; D ambiguous. V was trimmed by 10 bases and J by 5 bases, leaving 13 bases between them. Per germline, CDR1 ENHRY and CDR2 SYGVKD. CDR3 length: 12 amino acids. In DNA form, the CDR3 reads TGTGCCACCTCAGTAAGAGGAGATACGCAGTATTTT. Its translation is CATSVRGDTQYF.

The rearrangement joins TRBV27 to TRBJ2-2; unclear D gene. Germline V lookup: CDR1 MNHEY, CDR2 SMNVEV (reference sequence). This CDR3 is built from 16 residues. The germline V and J ends were trimmed by 1 base and 2 bases, with 11 bases remaining between them. DNA of the CDR3: TGTGCCAGCAGTTTATATAGCAGAATAAACACCGGGGAGCTGTTTTTT. This encodes CASSLYSRINTGELFF.

The CDR3 loop reads CASSPTSTGSGNTIYF. The CDR3 nucleotides are TGTGCCAGCTCGCCCACCTCGACAGGGTCGGGAAACACCATATATTTT. The chain uses TRBV18 and TRBJ1-3; 7 nucleotides align to TRBD1. V was clipped by 6 bases and J by 4 bases; unmatched bases: 12. The germline gives CDR1 KGHSH, CDR2 LQKENI. The CDR3 totals 16 residues.

This clone has a single count. The chain links TRBV20-1 to TRBJ1-2; tentatively, D is TRBD1 (6 bases). The germline CDR1 and CDR2 sequences are DFQATT and SNEGSKA (reference sequence). The CDR3 extends over 10 amino acids. This chain's CDR3 is CSTGNYGYTF. DNA of the CDR3: TGCAGCACAGGGAACTATGGCTACACCTTC.

The CDR3 loop reads CASSKDRAALAGNEQYF. CDR3 in DNA: TGTGCCAGCAGCAAAGATAGGGCGGCACTAGCGGGGAACGAGCAGTACTTC. The chain has TRBV21-1 and TRBJ2-7; TRBD2, as called in the table, went unchecked against the DNA. TRBV21-1 corresponds to a pseudogene. The CDR3 spans 17 residues.